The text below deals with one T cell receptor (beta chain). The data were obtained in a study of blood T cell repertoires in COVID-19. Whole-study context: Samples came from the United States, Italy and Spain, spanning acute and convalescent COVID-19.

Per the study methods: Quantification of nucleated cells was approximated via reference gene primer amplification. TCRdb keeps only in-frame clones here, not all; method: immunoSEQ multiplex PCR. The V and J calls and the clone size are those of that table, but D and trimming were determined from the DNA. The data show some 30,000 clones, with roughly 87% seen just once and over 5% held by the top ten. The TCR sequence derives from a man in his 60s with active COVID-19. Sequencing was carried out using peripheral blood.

CDR3 region: CASSIRGGEQFF. DNA of the CDR3: TGTGCCAGCAGTATAAGGGGGGGTGAGCAGTTCTTC. This chain connects TRBV6-5 to TRBJ2-1; a possible D gene is TRBD2 (7 bases). Germline V gene lookup returns CDR1 MNHEY and CDR2 SVGAGI. V was trimmed by 5 bases and J by 9 bases, leaving 11 bases between them. The CDR3 covers 12 residues.